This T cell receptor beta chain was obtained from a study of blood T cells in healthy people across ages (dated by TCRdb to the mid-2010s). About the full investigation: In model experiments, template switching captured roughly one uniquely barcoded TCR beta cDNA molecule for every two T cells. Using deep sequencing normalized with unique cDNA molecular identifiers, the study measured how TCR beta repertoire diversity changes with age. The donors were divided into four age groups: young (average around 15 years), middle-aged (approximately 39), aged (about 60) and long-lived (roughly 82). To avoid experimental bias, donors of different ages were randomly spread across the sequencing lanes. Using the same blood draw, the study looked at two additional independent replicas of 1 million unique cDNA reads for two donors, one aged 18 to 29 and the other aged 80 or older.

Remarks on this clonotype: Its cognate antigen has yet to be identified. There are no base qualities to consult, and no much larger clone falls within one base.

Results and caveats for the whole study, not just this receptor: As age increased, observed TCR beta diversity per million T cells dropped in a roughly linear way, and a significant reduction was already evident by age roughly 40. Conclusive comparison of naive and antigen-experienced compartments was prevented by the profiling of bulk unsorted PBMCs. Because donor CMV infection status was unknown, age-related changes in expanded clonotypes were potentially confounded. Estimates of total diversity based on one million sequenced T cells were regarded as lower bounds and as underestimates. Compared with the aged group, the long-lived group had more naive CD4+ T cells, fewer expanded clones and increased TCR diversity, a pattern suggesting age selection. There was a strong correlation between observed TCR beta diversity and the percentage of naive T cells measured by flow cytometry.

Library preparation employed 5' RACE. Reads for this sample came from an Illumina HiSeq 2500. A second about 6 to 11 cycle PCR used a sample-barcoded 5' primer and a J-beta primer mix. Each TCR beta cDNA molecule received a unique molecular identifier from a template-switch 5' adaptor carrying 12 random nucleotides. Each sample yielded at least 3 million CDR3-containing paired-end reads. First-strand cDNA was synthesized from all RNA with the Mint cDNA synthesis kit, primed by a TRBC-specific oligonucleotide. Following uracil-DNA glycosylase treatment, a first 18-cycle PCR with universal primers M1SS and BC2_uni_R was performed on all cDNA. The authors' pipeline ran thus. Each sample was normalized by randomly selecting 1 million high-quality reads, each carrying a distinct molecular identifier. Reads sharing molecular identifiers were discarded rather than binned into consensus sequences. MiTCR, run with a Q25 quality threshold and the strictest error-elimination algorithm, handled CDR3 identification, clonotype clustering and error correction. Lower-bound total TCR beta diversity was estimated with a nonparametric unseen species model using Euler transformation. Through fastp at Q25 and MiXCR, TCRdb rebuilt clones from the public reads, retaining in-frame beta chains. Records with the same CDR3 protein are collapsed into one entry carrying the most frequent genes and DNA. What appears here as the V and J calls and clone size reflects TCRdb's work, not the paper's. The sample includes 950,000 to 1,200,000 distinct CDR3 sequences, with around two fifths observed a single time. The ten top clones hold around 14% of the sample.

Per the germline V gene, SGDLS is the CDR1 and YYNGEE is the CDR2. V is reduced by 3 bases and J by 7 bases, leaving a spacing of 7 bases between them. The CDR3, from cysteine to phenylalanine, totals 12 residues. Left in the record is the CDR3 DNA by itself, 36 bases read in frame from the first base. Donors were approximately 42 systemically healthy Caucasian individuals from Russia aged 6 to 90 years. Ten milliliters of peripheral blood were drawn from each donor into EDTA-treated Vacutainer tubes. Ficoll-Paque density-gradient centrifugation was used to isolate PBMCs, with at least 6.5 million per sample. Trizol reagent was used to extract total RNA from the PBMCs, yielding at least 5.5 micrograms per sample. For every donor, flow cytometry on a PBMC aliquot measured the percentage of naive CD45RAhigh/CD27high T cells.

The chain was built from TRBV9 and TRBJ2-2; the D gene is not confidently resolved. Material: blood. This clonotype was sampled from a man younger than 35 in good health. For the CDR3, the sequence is CASSASVGELFF. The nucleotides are TGTGCCAGCAGCGCAAGTGTCGGGGAGCTGTTTTTT.